This T cell receptor beta chain was sequenced in a study of cytomegalovirus exposure and HLA in healthy donors (dated by TCRdb to the late 2010s). Regarding the research as a whole: An earlier analysis of some 600 of the donors reported over 250 Gb of sequence data and 95 million to 120 million unique TCR beta sequences obtained from approximately 180 million T cells. An early release covering 550 to 700 HLA-typed donors comprised approximately 290 gigabases of sequencing data and 85 million or so unique TCR sequences. Among the roughly 370 genotyped donors, around 79% belonged to the genetic ancestry cluster associated with self-reported Caucasian donors. The study aimed to test whether signatures of past pathogen exposure could be identified by cataloging public T cell receptors. The study used immunosequencing to profile the T cell repertoires of around 600 subjects and linked those repertoires to cytomegalovirus serostatus. A separate validation cohort of 90 to 150 different subjects was used in addition to the approximately 670-subject first cohort. To predict cytomegalovirus infection status, the study combined high-throughput TCR immunosequencing, statistical association of individual TCRs with disease status, and machine learning. To study patterns of TCR occurrence, a later analysis re-analyzed previously published TCR beta repertoires from around 670 donors and added high-resolution HLA genotyping. Rather than drawing on any new phenotypic data, the later analysis identified candidate immune exposures from TCR beta sequences and the way those sequences occurred across donors. An earlier analysis of 587 of the donors used high-throughput TCR beta sequencing to judge whether each TCR beta V gene segment behaved as functional or pseudogenic. Alongside the repertoire data, information on donor age, sex, ethnicity and CMV serostatus was compiled. In a later genetic analysis, genome-wide SNP genotypes for about 55% of the roughly 700 donors were used, and that subset was treated as a discovery cohort. All discovery cohort repertoires had been generated using a single sequencing platform. HLA typing covered class I and class II loci at four-digit resolution. The number of typed donors differed by locus: 629-630 for A, B, C, DRB1 and DQB1; about 520 for DQA1; roughly 600 for DPA1; and approximately 450 for DPB1. Four or five DR-DQ haplotypes were handled as single units for association and clustering because linkage in the cohort was strong. Among about 400 genotyped donors of the cohort, an average of approximately 200,000 unique TCR beta nucleotide sequences was sequenced per donor, of which about 18% were non-productive. The paper's findings and limits, for the study overall: A total of around 150 TCR beta chains were listed by the study as associated with cytomegalovirus. Assigning TCR associations to individual alleles was difficult when HLA alleles, especially DR and DQ, strongly co-occurred. A few of the identified cytomegalovirus-associated TCR beta chains were confirmed in vitro to be specific for cytomegalovirus antigens. While some public TCRs were present in many individuals, most TCR sequences turned up only very rarely across donors. CMV serostatus was the only immune exposure information available for the cohort. Compared with equally common non-associated chains, HLA-associated TCR beta chains in a later analysis were more clonally expanded and had lower generation probabilities. This cohort had only TCR beta chains sequenced, and the lack of alpha or paired-chain data limited which features could be detected. An association between a missense DCLRE1C variant and V-gene and J-gene trimming of TCR beta chains was found in a later genetic analysis and replicated in an independent cohort. In a later analysis, TCR association rates were found to vary across HLA loci, with the most associated TCRs seen for DRB1 alleles and the fewest for HLA-C alleles. Some IMGT-functional V segments, including TRBV6-2 and TRBV6-3, could not be distinguished by the 87-base-pair reads and were therefore excluded. A cluster of highly shared sequence variants was judged likely to represent a technical artifact of the sequencing pipeline. In a later analysis, several top co-occurrence clusters were reported to appear linked to parvovirus B19, influenza, CMV and Epstein-Barr virus. According to a later genetic analysis, donors in an Asian-associated ancestry cluster had fewer N-insertions in productive TCRs than the roughly 670-donor mean. Because some donors lacked HLA typing at each locus, the association tests relied only on the typed subset. According to a later analysis, most CMV-associated TCR beta chains appeared to be HLA-restricted, and the HLA associations seemed to be driven largely by CMV exposure. In an earlier analysis of some 640 of the donors, most TCR beta V segments were observed in productive rearrangements about 87% or about 30% of the time, broadly matching IMGT annotations. Correlated functional status among segregating V segments might be attributable to linkage disequilibrium, but an unknown experimental factor could not be ruled out. About 15 rarely observed V segments, including chromosome 9 orphons, were excluded from the earlier analysis of several hundred of the donors because counts were too low. It was suggested by the authors that the approach could potentially be generalized to other disease states and immunological phenotypes. In a later analysis, some 17,000 TCR beta sequences were associated with specific HLA alleles at a false discovery rate of 0.05. A further reported finding was that TCR beta sequences accurately predicted the HLA-A and HLA-B alleles for most subjects in the first cohort. Roughly uniform sequencing depth across donors was assumed in presence/absence analyses, although this assumption may not hold. In both the original and validation cohorts, the classifier was reported to diagnose cytomegalovirus status with high specificity and sensitivity.

Library construction relied on the immunoSEQ multiplex PCR assay. The multiplex PCR relied on a mix of 60 forward primers for TCR Vbeta segments and 13 reverse primers for TCR Jbeta segments. Amplification of the CDR3 region of rearranged TCR beta genes was performed with a multiplex PCR assay on genomic DNA. On the Illumina HiSeq System, the amplified TCR beta libraries were sequenced as 87-base-pair reads. The study's own analysis went as follows. A later analysis counted about 80 million unique TCR beta chains across the 550 to 800 repertoires, and some 11 million of these chains were shared by at least two donors. Raw reads were error-corrected and collapsed into unique sequences with a nearest-neighbor algorithm that merged closely related sequences to remove PCR and sequencing errors. V, D and J gene segments were assigned by aligning CDR3 sequences to IMGT reference sequences. Each retained sequence needed at least a six-nucleotide match to both a V gene segment and a J gene segment. A rearrangement was called productive if the CDR3 had no stop codons and remained in frame with V and J, and every other rearrangement was called non-productive. CDR3 was defined according to IMGT convention as the region running from the second conserved V-encoded cysteine to the conserved J-encoded phenylalanine. The earlier analysis of about 530 of the donors excluded any sequence lacking an unambiguous match to a single V gene segment. An earlier analysis of around 600 of the donors classified V segments as functional when productive rearrangements were above 56.7% and as segregating when the standard deviation between donors was above 5%. To diagnose cytomegalovirus status from the catalog of TCR beta chain sequences, a statistical classification framework was built. A later analysis assigned V and J genes by comparing TCR nucleotide sequences with IMGT/GENE-DB human TR gene sequences. A later analysis assigned CDR3 sequences and most-parsimonious VDJ recombination scenarios with the TCRdist pipeline. In a later analysis, each TCR beta chain was defined by its CDR3 amino acid sequence together with its V-gene family, and reads without a unique V-gene family were excluded. A later analysis removed nearly 600 highly shared, low-generation-probability nucleotide sequences to deal with suspected cross-contamination and a sequencing artifact. In a later analysis, a clonal expansion index was calculated for each public chain from normalized within-repertoire ranks of inferred template counts. A later analysis computed generation probabilities with a VDJ recombination model fitted to out-of-frame rearrangements, and checked the results against IGoR. Hypergeometric tests were used in a later analysis to score TCR-TCR, TCR-HLA and TCR-CMV co-occurrence, with a repertoire-size bias correction applied to the TCR pairs. A later analysis estimated false discovery rates by permuting HLA or CMV assignments 20 times. In a later analysis, co-occurring TCRs were grouped using DBSCAN, and TCRdist sequence similarity was added for clustering within HLA-allele-positive subsets. Repertoires with fewer than 30,000 or more than 120,000 public chains, plus five repertoires with anomalous nucleotide sharing, were excluded from co-occurrence clustering. As stored in TCRdb, this immuneACCESS dataset retains in-frame rearrangements with V and J assigned. A fraction of the clones does not appear; measured against another copy, unresolved V genes explain less than half of the discrepancy, and the remainder lacks a known reason. Clone size and the V and J calls come from that table; the DNA yielded D and trimming. Here the sample has about 82,000 clones; 65% to 75% occur a single time. The top ten hold over 7.5% of the sample.

Notes on this clone: Its antigen specificity is not known. No base qualities exist here, and no much larger clone lies one base off it.

In total, over 600 healthy bone marrow donors made up the cohort. At the time of sampling, all cohort members were nominally healthy, though unrecorded immune exposures were likely present. The donor tested CMV seropositive and was one of the 289 seropositive cohort members. A peripheral blood sample was collected from each donor, and TCR beta sequencing was performed on peripheral blood mononuclear cells. Genomic DNA extraction from the blood cell samples was performed with the Qiagen DNeasy Blood Extraction Kit. CDR1 and CDR2 were assigned from the germline V gene as LGHNA and YNFKEQ. Trimming removed 4 bases from V and 2 bases from J; the gene matches leave 11 bases unexplained. The CDR3 runs 17 residues from the cysteine to the phenylalanine. The entry retains the CDR3 DNA only, 51 bases that are in frame from base 1.

Sample: PBMCs. The TCR was taken from a man aged 40-49 years in good health and CMV-seropositive. The chain links TRBV4-2 with TRBJ2-7, with 10 bases aligning to TRBD2. The CDR3 region reads CASSPMALSGRAYEQYF. In nucleotide form, the sequence is TGTGCCAGCAGCCCAATGGCTCTAAGCGGGAGGGCCTACGAGCAGTACTTC.